A single sample is the source of the 26 T cell receptor beta chains below, sequenced in a study of blood T cell repertoires in COVID-19. Measured with immunoSEQ multiplex PCR; TCRdb has only the in-frame clones, and not every one. The table lists 100,000 or so clones, approximately 90% of them singletons. Sequencing was carried out using peripheral blood. The receptors shown here come from a human donor with acute or convalescent COVID-19. The donor label of this sample is uncertain.

The CDR3 region has the DNA TGTGCCAGCAGCTTCGAGGGCTCGAGCGGCTACACCTTC. This translates into CASSFEGSSGYTF. This sequence joins TRBV7-2 and TRBJ1-2; D is undetermined. Germline CDR1 and CDR2: SGHTA and FQGNSA. The CDR3 covers 13 residues. Trimming stripped 3 bases from V and 8 bases from J, with 13 bases between.

The CDR3 DNA reads as TGTGCCAGCTCAGTTGCAGGGGGCACTTACAATGAGCAGTTCTTC. Its translation is CASSVAGGTYNEQFF. The rearrangement joins TRBV4-2 to TRBJ2-1; TRBD1 agrees at 8 bases. Per the germline V gene, CDR1 is LGHNA and CDR2 is YNFKEQ. The CDR3 covers 15 residues. V lost 8 bases to trimming and J lost 4 bases; unmatched junction nucleotides: 10.

The rearrangement links TRBV11-2 to TRBJ1-4; D is undetermined. V dropped 5 bases and J dropped 4 bases, with 17 bases sitting between them. Germline lookup yields CDR1 SGHAT and CDR2 FQNNGV. This CDR3 has 16 amino acids. The CDR3 here is CASSPYLSSGNEKLFF. The CDR3 DNA is TGTGCCAGCAGCCCCTACCTAAGTAGCGGTAATGAAAAACTGTTTTTT. The whole variable domain, remainder taken from reference TRBV11-2 and TRBJ1-4, is EAGVAQSPRYKIIEKRQSVAFWCNPISGHATLYWYQQILGQGPKLLIQFQNNGVVDDSQLPKDRFSAERLKGVDSTLKIQPAKLEDSAVYLCASSPYLSSGNEKLFFGSGTQLSVL.

The gene calls are TRBV30 and TRBJ1-1; tentatively, D is TRBD1 (6 bases). Germline CDR1 GTSNPN, CDR2 SVGIG (reference sequence). V lost 3 bases and J 6 bases, leaving 20 bases between the germline ends. This CDR3 is 15 amino acids long. Here the CDR3 reads CAWRPQGLWGPEAFF. CDR3 nucleotide sequence: TGTGCCTGGAGGCCTCAGGGGCTTTGGGGTCCTGAAGCTTTCTTT.

The CDR3 loop is CASRRGGVFGGELFF. For the CDR3, the DNA is TGTGCCAGTAGGAGAGGGGGAGTTTTTGGCGGGGAGCTGTTTTTT. J is TRBJ2-2 and V is TRBV19; tentative D call: TRBD1 (6 bases). The germline CDR1 and CDR2 sequences are LNHDA and SQIVND (reference sequence). The CDR3 runs 15 residues. V dropped 6 bases and J dropped 7 bases, with 18 bases sitting between them.

This chain links TRBV13 with TRBJ1-1; D gene ambiguous. This CDR3 region has 14 residues. CDR1 and CDR2 (germline): PRHDT, FYEKMQ (reference sequence). With 6 bases removed from V and 3 bases from J, the gap between germline ends came to 14 bases. This chain's CDR3 is CASRMFTVYTEAFF. The DNA of the CDR3 is TGTGCCAGCAGAATGTTTACGGTGTACACTGAAGCTTTCTTT.

The chain has TRBV29-1 and TRBJ1-4, with 12 bases matching TRBD1. In germline, CDR1 is SQVTM, CDR2 ANQGSEA. After removal of 0 bases from V and 8 bases from J, the junction contained 4 bases not matched to a gene. This CDR3 comprises 15 residues. The CDR3 sequence: CSVEDYGTGGEKLFF. The CDR3 DNA reads TGCAGCGTTGAAGATTACGGGACAGGGGGCGAAAAACTGTTTTTT. Together with reference TRBV29-1 and TRBJ1-4, the CDR3 gives the full variable domain: SAVISQKPSRDICQRGTSLTIQCQVDSQVTMMFWYRQQPGQSLTLIATANQGSEATYESGFVIDKFPISRPNLTFSTLTVSNMSPEDSSIYLCSVEDYGTGGEKLFFGSGTQLSVL.

This chain connects TRBV7-2 to TRBJ2-7, with 9 bases matching TRBD2. Trimming took 6 bases from V and 1 from J; bases not matched to a gene: 7. CDR1 and CDR2 from the germline V gene are SGHTA and FQGNSA. This CDR3 is built from 15 residues. CDR3 residues: CASSFSGGLSYEQYF. CDR3 bases: TGTGCCAGCAGTTTTAGCGGGGGCCTTTCCTACGAGCAGTACTTC.

The genes are TRBV27 and TRBJ2-7; maybe TRBD1 (6 bases). CDR1 and CDR2 from the germline V gene are MNHEY and SMNVEV (reference sequence). Trimming shortened V by 3 bases and J by 3 bases, and 9 bases separated the two germline ends. CDR3 length: 13 residues. CDR3 coding DNA: TGTGCCAGCAGTTTTGGGACACTCTACGAGCAGTACTTC. It specifies CASSFGTLYEQYF.

This chain uses TRBV10-3 with TRBJ1-1; D gene ambiguous. Trimming took 10 bases from V and 0 from J, leaving 12 bases between them. CDR1 ENHRY and CDR2 SYGVKD come from the germline V gene. The CDR3 has 13 amino acids. The CDR3 DNA sequence: TGTGCCACGAAGCGGGATTTGAACACTGAAGCTTTCTTT. Protein product: CATKRDLNTEAFF.

The genes are TRBV6-5 and TRBJ1-1; a weak D match, TRBD1 (5 bases). Trimming shortened V by 2 bases and J by 5 bases, and 15 bases separated the two germline ends. Germline CDR1 is MNHEY and CDR2 is SVGAGI. The CDR3 sequence is 15 residues long. DNA of the CDR3: TGTGCCAGCAGTTACGGGGGGGGATTCCGAACTGAAGCTTTCTTT. Encoded protein: CASSYGGGFRTEAFF.

V gene TRBV7-2 combines with J gene TRBJ1-5, with 8 bases lining up with TRBD1. CDR1 is SGHTA, CDR2 FQGNSA, per germline. This CDR3 has 14 residues. J lost 7 bases, V lost 5 bases, and 7 bases had no gene match. This CDR3 is CASSQGQGRQPQHF. Here the CDR3 DNA reads TGTGCCAGCAGCCAAGGACAGGGACGGCAGCCCCAGCATTTT.

J is TRBJ2-2 and V is TRBV6-2 or TRBV6-3; D is uncertain. Germline V gives CDR1 MNHEY, CDR2 SVGEGT. This CDR3 region has 12 residues. Trimming left V 5 bases short and J 6 bases short, with 7 bases between. CDR3 loop: CASSPFAGELFF. DNA for the CDR3: TGTGCCAGCAGTCCGTTCGCCGGGGAGCTGTTTTTT.

V gene TRBV10-3 combines with J gene TRBJ2-7; D may be TRBD1 (5 bases). Germline CDR1 reads ENHRY; CDR2 reads SYGVKD. This CDR3 has 11 amino acids. The germline V and J ends were trimmed by 8 bases and 0 bases, with 5 bases remaining between them. CDR3 coding DNA: TGTGCCATCGGGGCCTCCTACGAGCAGTACTTC. This encodes CAIGASYEQYF.

The chain joins TRBV28 to TRBJ1-5, with TRBD1 matching 8 bases. Germline lookup yields CDR1 MDHEN and CDR2 SYDVKM. With 4 bases clipped from V and 5 bases from J, the junction kept 7 bases outside the gene matches. CDR3 size: 15 residues. The CDR3 loop reads CASSSRQGNYQPQHF. CDR3 sequence (DNA): TGTGCCAGCAGTTCCCGACAGGGGAACTATCAGCCCCAGCATTTT.

The chain joins TRBV3-1 (or the pseudogene TRBV3-2) to TRBJ1-1, with a weak D call TRBD1 (5 bases). The V and J ends lost 2 bases and 2 bases respectively, with 18 bases between them. Germline V gives CDR1 LGHDT, CDR2 YNNKEL (reference sequence). The CDR3 loop spans 17 amino acids. The CDR3 spells CASSQSVCPGGNTEAFF. The CDR3 coding sequence is TGTGCCAGCAGCCAATCGGTATGTCCCGGGGGAAACACTGAAGCTTTCTTT.

J is TRBJ2-1 and V is TRBV21-1; the table's D call of TRBD2 was not tested on the DNA. TRBV21-1 is termed a pseudogene. This CDR3 has 17 residues. CDR3 coding DNA: TGTGCCAGCAACAAGATGTCGGTAGCGGAGCCTAACAATGAGCAGTTCTTC. Translated, it gives CASNKMSVAEPNNEQFF.

There are a few counts of this clone. The chain has TRBV6-5 and TRBJ1-6; weak D call: TRBD1 (5 bases). The CDR3 loop spans 15 amino acids. The germline V and J ends were trimmed by 5 bases and 0 bases, with 8 bases remaining between them. The germline V gene encodes CDR1 MNHEY and CDR2 SVGAGI. This chain's CDR3 is CASSRGNSYNSPLHF. The CDR3 DNA is TGTGCCAGCAGTAGGGGAAACTCCTATAATTCACCCCTCCACTTT.

This chain connects TRBV24-1 to TRBJ2-5, with D perhaps matching TRBD2 (6 bases). CDR3 length: 16 residues. Germline V CDR1 and CDR2: KGHDR, SFDVKD. Deletions cut 2 bases from V and 0 bases from J, with 12 bases between. The CDR3 nucleotides read TGTGCCACCAGTGATTCCGGGGGTCATGACCAAGAGACCCAGTACTTC. This sequence encodes CATSDSGGHDQETQYF.

This sequence joins TRBV20-1 and TRBJ2-1; D is possibly TRBD2 (6 bases). V dropped 3 bases and J dropped 0 bases, with 12 bases sitting between them. The CDR3 sequence is 15 residues long. In germline, CDR1 is DFQATT, CDR2 SNEGSKA (reference sequence). The CDR3, as DNA: TGCAGTGCTAGTAGGCAGGAGGGCTCCTACAATGAGCAGTTCTTC. It encodes CSASRQEGSYNEQFF.

The V and J genes are TRBV28 and TRBJ1-2; the match to TRBD1 covers 9 bases. CDR3 length equals 14 residues. V dropped 5 bases and J dropped 4; count of bases not matched to a gene: 5. CDR1 is MDHEN, CDR2 SYDVKM, per germline. As DNA, the CDR3 is TGTGCCAGCAGTACAGGGGGCGACGGCTATGGCTACACCTTC. It is translated as CASSTGGDGYGYTF.

This chain uses TRBV10-3 with TRBJ1-2; 10 nucleotides line up with TRBD1. Germline V CDR1 and CDR2: ENHRY, SYGVKD. The CDR3 runs 12 residues. V trimming: 11 bases; J trimming: 2 bases; junction bases outside the gene matches: 2. The CDR3 region has the DNA TGTGCCGCGGGACAGGGGAACTATGGCTACACCTTC. Amino acids: CAAGQGNYGYTF.

In nucleotides, the CDR3 is TGTGCCAGCAGTTGGCAAACCTATGGCTACACCTTC. It codes for CASSWQTYGYTF. The chain uses TRBV28 and TRBJ1-2; no firm D call. Germline CDR1 reads MDHEN; CDR2 reads SYDVKM. The CDR3 has 12 amino acids. V was trimmed by 4 bases and J by 4 bases, leaving 7 bases between them.

This clone was counted ten times or more. This chain joins TRBV7-8 and TRBJ1-3; 8 nucleotides align to TRBD1. The length of the CDR3 is 14 residues. Trimming took 5 bases from V and 0 from J; bases not matched to a gene: 0. Germline lookup yields CDR1 SGHVS and CDR2 FQNEAQ. The CDR3 DNA reads as TGTGCCAGCAGCGGGACAGGCTCTGGAAACACCATATATTTT. It encodes CASSGTGSGNTIYF. The full variable domain, with the rest looked up from reference TRBV7-8 and TRBJ1-3, is GAGVSQSPRYKVAKRGQDVALRCDPISGHVSLFWYQQALGQGPEFLTYFQNEAQLDKSGLPSDRFFAERPEGSVSTLKIQRTQQEDSAVYLCASSGTGSGNTIYFGEGSWLTVV.

This sequence joins TRBV7-7 and TRBJ2-7; D might be TRBD2 (7 bases). Germline lookup yields CDR1 SSHAT and CDR2 FNYEAQ (reference sequence). The CDR3 runs 14 residues. V was cut by 2 bases and J by 7 bases, with 15 bases left in between. The CDR3 bases are TGTGCCAGCAGCTTATATCGGGGGGCGAGTGAGCAGTACTTC. This gives the protein CASSLYRGASEQYF. Full variable domain (missing parts from reference TRBV7-7 and TRBJ2-7): GAGVSQSPRYKVTKRGQDVTLRCDPISSHATLYWYQQALGQGPEFLTYFNYEAQPDKSGLPSDRFSAERPEGSISTLTIQRTEQRDSAMYRCASSLYRGASEQYFGPGTRLTVT.

The chain employs TRBV5-1 and TRBJ1-2, with 7 bases matching TRBD1. The CDR3 runs 13 residues. The V gene end was trimmed by 4 bases and the J gene end by 7 bases; junction bases not matched to a gene: 7. From germline, CDR1 is SGHRS and CDR2 YFSETQ. CDR3 DNA sequence: TGCGCCAGCAGCCTAGGGGGCCCCGGTGGCTACACCTTC. The encoded protein is CASSLGGPGGYTF. Drawing the rest from reference TRBV5-1 and TRBJ1-2, the complete variable domain is KAGVTQTPRYLIKTRGQQVTLSCSPISGHRSVSWYQQTPGQGLQFLFEYFSETQRNKGNFPGRFSGRQFSNSRSEMNVSTLELGDSALYLCASSLGGPGGYTFGSGTRLTVV.